This entry describes one T cell receptor beta chain. Antigen unknown. This sample stems from a study of T-cell memory formation after mild COVID-19. Findings and caveats of the study: The second-wave clones peaking on day 37 were not confirmed as SARS-CoV-2-specific. Later expanders leaned toward CD4+, whereas clones contracting from day 15 to 85 were balanced CD4/CD8. Memory from before infection featured some responding clones, which suggests cross-reactive memory joined.

The CDR3 has 14 amino acids. Trimming shortened V by 3 bases and J by 6 bases, and 14 bases separated the two germline ends. Germline V gene data show CDR1 as LNHDA and CDR2 as SQIVND (reference sequence). Employing constant-segment primers, 5'RACE generated TCR alpha and TCR beta cDNA libraries bearing sample barcodes and UMIs. TCRdb re-analysed the 5' RACE reads in MiXCR, keeping a single row per CDR3 protein. The sample holds under 35,000 distinct CDR3 sequences, around 16% seen once. The sample taken for sequencing was PBMCs or a T cell subset sorted from them (not recorded which). The TCR was taken from an adult who had mild COVID-19 (a few samples of this study predate the infection). Cell type and time point are not known. V is TRBV19 and J is TRBJ1-1; D is ambiguous. The CDR3 is CASSIHGVGAEAFF. The CDR3 region has the DNA TGTGCCAGTAGTATCCATGGGGTTGGGGCTGAAGCTTTCTTT.